This TCR beta chain was sequenced in a study of T cells in Graves' hyperthyroidism and ophthalmopathy. Study-wide findings and caveats: Blood also showed most of the thyroid clonotypes that were expanded above 0.001.

The CDR3 regions of TCR beta were amplified from RNA transcripts. Primed by the HTBI set, a first-round RT-PCR was run on the TCR CDR3. TCRdb redid the calling of the multiplex PCR reads with MiXCR, one entry per CDR3 protein. Of more than 650,000 distinct CDR3 sequences in the sample, roughly 15% were seen once. This clonotype was picked up a small number of times. The antigen remains undetermined. V was pared by 5 bases and J by 5 bases, with 5 bases of the junction left unmatched. Germline CDR1 reads SGHNT; CDR2 reads YENEEA. The CDR3 covers 16 residues. The TCR sequence derives from a young woman with Graves' hyperthyroidism. The sequencing sample was made of blood. The V call is TRBV11-3, the J call TRBJ2-1, with 14 bases identical to TRBD2. CDR3 region: CASSPRTSGRNNEQFF. The CDR3 bases are TGTGCCAGCAGCCCACGGACTAGCGGGAGGAACAATGAGCAGTTCTTC.